This T cell receptor (beta chain) appears in the sequencing data of a study of shared T cell receptors in the human thymus. CDR1 is MDHEN and CDR2 is SYDVKM in the germline V gene. The CDR3 extends over 12 amino acids. V gave up 8 bases and J gave up 7 bases; unmatched junction bases: 2. The repertoire was sequenced with immunoSEQ multiplex PCR; TCRdb's copy has only in-frame clones and lacks some. The table shows 640,000 or so clones, with around 87% occurring only once. These data also featured in a second study, about human thymus T cells. From that report: Resected material from corrective heart surgery provided the thymus tissue analysed. Related research examined unrelated individuals and reported that their thymic repertoires overlapped highly.

Sequenced: thymocytes. The receptor was derived from a boy under two years old with a congenital heart defect. The V gene is TRBV28, the J gene TRBJ1-5, with 10 bases lining up with TRBD1. This CDR3 reads CASDRGHQPQHF. The CDR3 DNA sequence: TGTGCCAGCGACAGGGGGCACCAGCCCCAGCATTTT.